One sample yielded the 9 T cell receptor beta chains listed below, sequenced in a study of cytomegalovirus exposure and HLA in healthy donors. This PCR relied on a set of 60 Vbeta primers and 13 Jbeta primers. Assay used: immunoSEQ multiplex PCR; TCRdb lists only in-frame clones, some missing. This table holds about 110,000 clones, around 84% found once. The sequenced material came from PBMCs. Receptor source: a man under 40 in good health and CMV-seropositive.

The V gene is TRBV4-1, the J gene TRBJ1-1; 7 bases line up with TRBD1. CDR3 length: 13 amino acids. The V gene end was trimmed by 6 bases and the J gene end by 5 bases; junction bases not matched to a gene: 6. Germline assignment: CDR1 MGHRA and CDR2 YSYEKL. CDR3 loop: CASRMTGRTEAFF. The CDR3 nucleotides are TGCGCCAGCAGAATGACAGGGCGGACTGAAGCTTTCTTT.

V and J are TRBV19 and TRBJ1-2; D is ambiguous. The CDR3 contains 11 residues. The germline V gene has CDR1 LNHDA and CDR2 SQIVND (reference sequence). Trimming left V 5 bases short and J 5 bases short, with 6 bases between. CDR3 loop: CASSRGYGYTF. The CDR3 region has the DNA TGTGCCAGTAGTCGGGGTTATGGCTACACCTTC.

This sequence joins TRBV6-5 and TRBJ2-7, with TRBD2 matching 12 bases. Losses at the gene ends were 5 bases for V and 2 bases for J; bases not matched to a gene: 4. This CDR3 comprises 15 residues. The germline gives CDR1 MNHEY, CDR2 SVGAGI. CDR3 amino acids: CASSPLAGGPYEQYF. The CDR3 nucleotides are TGTGCCAGCAGTCCACTAGCGGGGGGTCCCTACGAGCAGTACTTC.

About this clone: A much bigger clone sits one base away, suggesting this may be a read error. The V call is TRBV5-4, the J call TRBJ1-3; D call uncertain. The V gene's germline CDR1 is SGHNT and CDR2 YYREEE (reference sequence). The CDR3 loop spans 12 amino acids. Trimming pared 4 bases from V and 0 bases from J, leaving 2 bases between. The CDR3 DNA reads as TGTGCCAGCAGCCTCTCTGGAAACACCATATATTTT. Protein product: CASSLSGNTIYF.

With respect to this clone: This same CDR3 is encoded by further DNA sequences in the sample. CDR3 amino acids: CAWSVGGTSTDTQYF. The CDR3 DNA reads TGTGCCTGGAGTGTGGGGGGGACCTCCACAGATACGCAGTATTTT. V is TRBV30 and J is TRBJ2-3; 7 bases align to TRBD2. CDR1 is GTSNPN, CDR2 SVGIG, per germline (reference sequence). The CDR3 is 15 residues long. Trimming cost V 0 bases and J 2 bases; bases outside gene matches: 5.

The genes are TRBV11-2 and TRBJ1-6; weak D call: TRBD1 (5 bases). This CDR3 has 13 amino acids. The germline V and J ends were trimmed by 3 bases and 8 bases, with 8 bases remaining between them. Germline V CDR1 and CDR2: SGHAT, FQNNGV. CDR3 DNA sequence: TGTGCCAGCAGCTTCGGGGGTTATTCACCCCTCCACTTT. It specifies CASSFGGYSPLHF.

The CDR3 DNA reads TGTGCCAGCAGTTTATTAGTGCGGGGCTCCTACAATGAGCAGTTCTTC. Translating gives CASSLLVRGSYNEQFF. This chain connects TRBV28 to TRBJ2-1; D may be TRBD2 (6 bases). Trimming pared 1 base from V and 0 bases from J, leaving 10 bases between. CDR3 length: 16 residues. Germline CDR1 reads MDHEN; CDR2 reads SYDVKM.

This rearrangement joins TRBV2 to TRBJ1-5; 7 bases are a match to TRBD1. Germline CDR1 reads SNHLY; CDR2 reads FYNNEI. This CDR3 is built from 13 residues. J lost 5 bases, V lost 8 bases, and 6 bases had no gene match. The CDR3 spells CASLRDRDQPQHF. In DNA, the CDR3 is TGTGCCAGCCTCCGGGACAGAGATCAGCCCCAGCATTTT.

The V gene is TRBV5-1, the J gene TRBJ2-2; TRBD2 matches at 7 bases. Trimming took 6 bases from V and 0 from J; bases not matched to a gene: 5. CDR3 length: 15 amino acids. CDR1 is SGHRS and CDR2 is YFSETQ in the germline V gene. CDR3 loop: CASKVGTTNTGELFF. The CDR3 DNA sequence: TGCGCCAGCAAAGTTGGGACTACGAACACCGGGGAGCTGTTTTTT.